The 27 T cell receptor beta chains listed next were all sequenced from one sample in a study of STAT5B mutations in CD4+ large granular lymphocyte leukemia. Only in-frame clones appear in the TCRdb table, and some are missing; sequencing was by immunoSEQ multiplex PCR. The table lists under 8,500 clones, 85% to 90% of them singletons, with roughly 45% in the top ten. The sequencing input was PBMCs. These receptors all come from a woman aged 70-85 years with CD4+ T-cell large granular lymphocyte leukemia.

The chain carries TRBV11-2 and TRBJ1-1; a possible D gene is TRBD1 (5 bases). The V and J ends lost 0 bases and 7 bases respectively, with 9 bases between them. Germline V gene sequence: CDR1 SGHAT, CDR2 FQNNGV. CDR3 size: 13 residues. The CDR3 region is CASSLEGEGEAFF. The CDR3 DNA is TGTGCCAGCAGCTTAGAGGGGGAGGGTGAAGCTTTCTTT.

This clone occurred once. The chain uses TRBV19 and TRBJ2-4, with 7 bases that match TRBD1. Losses at the gene ends were 7 bases for V and 15 bases for J; bases not matched to a gene: 15. Germline CDR1 is LNHDA and CDR2 is SQIVND (reference sequence). The CDR3 has 13 amino acids. The CDR3 protein is CASTDQGTERRYF. The CDR3 nucleotides read TGTGCCAGTACCGATCAGGGGACAGAGCGCCGGTACTTC.

This rearrangement joins TRBV29-1 to TRBJ1-1, with D perhaps matching TRBD1 (6 bases). V lost 6 bases and J lost 5, with 13 bases in between. This CDR3 is built from 12 residues. In germline, CDR1 is SQVTM, CDR2 ANQGSEA. The CDR3 DNA reads TGCAGCGTAGATAGAGGGGGTACTGAAGCTTTCTTT. Protein: CSVDRGGTEAFF.

The chain joins TRBV6-6 to TRBJ2-4; D possibly uses TRBD1 or TRBD2 (6 bases each). V gave up 7 bases and J gave up 2 bases, with 15 bases separating them. From germline, CDR1 is MNHNY and CDR2 SVGAGI (reference sequence). CDR3 size: 15 residues. The DNA of the CDR3 is TGTGCCAGCAAACTGGAGGGGGGCCCCAAAAACATTCAGTACTTC. Its protein product is CASKLEGGPKNIQYF.

The gene calls are TRBV9 and TRBJ2-5; 10 bases agree with TRBD2. The CDR3 loop spans 16 amino acids. Germline values: CDR1 SGDLS, CDR2 YYNGEE. V dropped 0 bases and J dropped 5; count of bases not matched to a gene: 7. DNA of the CDR3: TGTGCCAGCAGCGTAGAGAGCGGGGGGGCCCGGGAGACCCAGTACTTC. It is translated as CASSVESGGARETQYF.

The V and J genes are TRBV5-4 and TRBJ2-7; 10 nucleotides align to TRBD1. Losses at the gene ends were 4 bases for V and 4 bases for J; bases not matched to a gene: 17. The V gene's germline CDR1 is SGHNT and CDR2 YYREEE (reference sequence). The CDR3 has 18 amino acids. The CDR3: CASSLQVVSGTGAYEQYF. CDR3 bases: TGTGCCAGCAGCCTCCAGGTGGTCTCCGGGACAGGGGCGTACGAGCAGTACTTC.

The V gene is TRBV7-9, the J gene TRBJ1-6; TRBD1 might be the D (5 bases). V dropped 4 bases and J dropped 9 bases, with 16 bases sitting between them. CDR1 is SEHNR, CDR2 FQNEAQ, per germline (reference sequence). This CDR3 spans 15 amino acids. This CDR3 is CASSYFQGGGSPLHF. The CDR3 nucleotides are TGTGCCAGCAGCTACTTTCAGGGAGGTGGTTCACCCCTCCACTTT.

The chain joins TRBV30 to TRBJ1-5; D ambiguous. The CDR3 consists of 14 residues. V lost 4 bases, J lost 4 bases, and 14 bases lay in between. Germline V gives CDR1 GTSNPN, CDR2 SVGIG (reference sequence). The CDR3 is CAWTGGSRNQPQHF. The CDR3, as DNA: TGTGCCTGGACAGGAGGGAGTAGGAATCAGCCCCAGCATTTT.

The V and J genes are TRBV19 and TRBJ1-1; D may be TRBD1 (5 bases). V was pared by 4 bases and J by 5 bases, with 17 bases between. CDR3 length equals 15 residues. The V gene's germline CDR1 is LNHDA and CDR2 SQIVND (reference sequence). The CDR3: CASSNPWRGRTEAFF. The CDR3 DNA reads TGTGCCAGTAGTAACCCCTGGAGGGGTCGGACTGAAGCTTTCTTT.

This CDR3 reads CASSTGLAGDTDTQYF. CDR3 bases: TGTGCCAGCAGCACCGGACTAGCGGGGGACACAGATACGCAGTATTTT. This rearrangement joins TRBV9 to TRBJ2-3; TRBD2 aligns across 13 bases. The germline CDR1 and CDR2 sequences are SGDLS and YYNGEE. The CDR3 runs to 16 residues. J lost 2 bases, V lost 4 bases, and 4 bases had no gene match.

V usage is TRBV7-9 and J usage is TRBJ1-6; 7 bases match TRBD1. This CDR3 region has 15 residues. J lost 5 bases, V lost 8 bases, and 9 bases had no gene match. Germline values: CDR1 SEHNR, CDR2 FQNEAQ (reference sequence). The CDR3 protein is CASGPLDRDNSPLHF. CDR3 bases: TGTGCCAGCGGCCCCCTAGACAGGGATAATTCACCCCTCCACTTT.

The CDR3 bases are TGTGCCACTAAGGACGGAGGAGGCTCCTATAATTCACCCCTCCACTTT. This sequence encodes CATKDGGGSYNSPLHF. V usage is TRBV10-3 and J usage is TRBJ1-6; no firm D call. The V gene's germline CDR1 is ENHRY and CDR2 SYGVKD. This CDR3 region has 16 residues. Trimming took 10 bases from V and 0 from J, leaving 16 bases between them.

This chain joins TRBV2 and TRBJ1-1; 9 nucleotides match TRBD1. This CDR3 is built from 12 residues. V lost 7 bases and J lost 10; bases outside the gene matches: 7. The V gene's germline CDR1 is SNHLY and CDR2 FYNNEI. The CDR3 sequence: CASTRDRASAFF. CDR3 in DNA: TGTGCCAGCACTAGGGACAGGGCCTCAGCTTTCTTT.

This chain connects TRBV28 to TRBJ1-3; D possibly corresponds to TRBD1 (5 bases). Between the trimmed V and J ends, which lost 6 bases and 3 bases, there was a span of 18 bases. The CDR3 is 16 residues long. Per the germline V gene, CDR1 is MDHEN and CDR2 is SYDVKM. CDR3 protein: CASSLNLGAGGNTIYF. In DNA form, the CDR3 reads TGTGCCAGCAGCCTCAACTTAGGGGCTGGTGGAAACACCATATATTTT.

This clone was recorded a few times. The V and J genes are TRBV5-1 and TRBJ1-1; 8 nucleotides align to TRBD1. From germline, CDR1 is SGHRS and CDR2 YFSETQ. J gave up 0 bases and V 5 bases, and 6 bases lay outside the gene matches. The CDR3 contains 15 residues. This CDR3 reads CASSQGAGLNTEAFF. CDR3 nucleotides: TGCGCCAGCAGTCAGGGGGCAGGTTTGAACACTGAAGCTTTCTTT.

V gene TRBV28 combines with J gene TRBJ1-1, with 7 positions matching TRBD1. The CDR3 covers 16 residues. With V trimmed by 5 bases and J by 0 bases, 9 bases remained unmatched. Germline loops: CDR1 MDHEN, CDR2 SYDVKM. CDR3 sequence: CASSPRTGGMNTEAFF. Here the CDR3 DNA reads TGTGCCAGCAGTCCGCGGACAGGAGGAATGAACACTGAAGCTTTCTTT.

The V and J genes are TRBV5-3 and TRBJ2-7, with 8 bases aligning to TRBD1. TRBV5-3 is marked as an open reading frame, function uncertain. The V gene end was trimmed by 4 bases and the J gene end by 5 bases; junction bases not matched to a gene: 5. The CDR3 is 13 amino acids. The CDR3 loop reads CARSETDRDEQYF. The CDR3, as DNA: TGTGCCAGAAGCGAAACGGACAGGGACGAGCAGTACTTC.

In its sample, this clone was seen a few times. The J gene is TRBJ1-3, the V gene TRBV5-8; a weak D match, TRBD1 (5 bases). CDR3 size: 15 residues. Per germline, CDR1 SGHTS and CDR2 YDEGEE. Trimming stripped 2 bases from V and 3 bases from J, with 12 bases between. CDR3 in amino acids: CASSFDQGGGNTIYF. The CDR3 DNA is TGTGCCAGCAGCTTCGACCAGGGAGGTGGAAACACCATATATTTT. The full variable domain, completed using reference TRBV5-8 and TRBJ1-3, is EAGVTQSPTHLIKTRGQQATLRCSPISGHTSVYWYQQALGLGLQFLLWYDEGEERNRGNFPPRFSGRQFPNYSSELNVNALELEDSALYLCASSFDQGGGNTIYFGEGSWLTVV.

The chain is built from TRBV7-2 and TRBJ2-3; 8 bases match TRBD2. The CDR3 totals 16 residues. The junction had 6 bases not matched to a gene; V was cut back by 2 bases and J by 2 bases. Germline V gives CDR1 SGHTA, CDR2 FQGNSA. The CDR3, as DNA: TGTGCCAGCAGCTTAACGAGCGGGGGCATCACAGATACGCAGTATTTT. Amino acid sequence: CASSLTSGGITDTQYF.

This clone was observed a single time. This sequence joins TRBV27 and TRBJ2-3; D could derive from TRBD1 or TRBD2 (5 bases each). Trimming pared 4 bases from V and 4 bases from J, leaving 12 bases between. The CDR3 loop spans 14 amino acids. Looked up from germline, CDR1 is MNHEY and CDR2 is SMNVEV (reference sequence). CDR3 DNA: TGTGCCAGCAGTTACAGGTTTAGCGCAGATACGCAGTATTTT. Its translation is CASSYRFSADTQYF.

The V and J genes are TRBV27 and TRBJ2-3, with 12 bases identical to TRBD2. V lost 6 bases to trimming and J lost 2 bases; unmatched junction nucleotides: 3. CDR1 is MNHEY, CDR2 SMNVEV, per germline (reference sequence). This CDR3 has 15 amino acids. This CDR3 is CASRGLAGTTDTQYF. In nucleotides, the CDR3 is TGTGCCAGCAGAGGACTAGCGGGGACCACAGATACGCAGTATTTT.

The genes are TRBV11-3 and TRBJ1-3; tentatively, D is TRBD1 (5 bases). The CDR3 is 13 residues long. The V end lost 5 bases, the J end lost 4 bases, and 9 bases lay between the germline ends. Germline CDR1 and CDR2: SGHNT and YENEEA. CDR3 in DNA: TGTGCCAGCAGCCGGGGCCTCGGAAACACCATATATTTT. Its protein product is CASSRGLGNTIYF.

Written as DNA, the CDR3 is TGTGCCAGCAGTTTAGAACAGGGGCGCCTCTATGGCTACACCTTC. It is translated as CASSLEQGRLYGYTF. The genes are TRBV28 and TRBJ1-2, with 7 nucleotides matching TRBD1. Looked up from germline, CDR1 is MDHEN and CDR2 is SYDVKM. This CDR3 region has 15 residues. The V gene end was trimmed by 2 bases and the J gene end by 4 bases; junction bases not matched to a gene: 7.

The rearrangement joins TRBV5-4 to TRBJ1-1; D is unclear. CDR3 length equals 15 residues. The ends were cut back, 1 base at V and 2 bases at J, with 12 bases in the middle. CDR1 and CDR2 (germline): SGHNT, YYREEE (reference sequence). In nucleotides, the CDR3 is TGTGCCAGCAGCTTGATCGAGGCCCAAAACACTGAAGCTTTCTTT. Its protein product is CASSLIEAQNTEAFF. Together with reference TRBV5-4 and TRBJ1-1, the CDR3 gives the full variable domain: ETGVTQSPTHLIKTRGQQVTLRCSSQSGHNTVSWYQQALGQGPQFIFQYYREEENGRGNFPPRFSGLQFPNYSSELNVNALELDDSALYLCASSLIEAQNTEAFFGQGTRLTVV.

The chain recombines TRBV9 with TRBJ1-1, with TRBD1 matching over 8 bases. Trimming cost V 3 bases and J 4 bases; bases outside gene matches: 8. Per the germline V gene, CDR1 is SGDLS and CDR2 is YYNGEE. The CDR3 consists of 15 residues. The CDR3 coding sequence is TGTGCCAGCAGCGCCCTGGGACAGGTGGTCACTGAAGCTTTCTTT. It encodes CASSALGQVVTEAFF. The full variable domain, completed using reference TRBV9 and TRBJ1-1, is DSGVTQTPKHLITATGQRVTLRCSPRSGDLSVYWYQQSLDQGLQFLIQYYNGEERAKGNILERFSAQQFPDLHSELNLSSLELGDSALYFCASSALGQVVTEAFFGQGTRLTVV.

V gene TRBV5-6 combines with J gene TRBJ2-5; 9 bases line up with TRBD1. This CDR3 comprises 16 residues. Trimming at V came to 5 bases and at J to 4 bases, leaving 12 bases not matched to a gene. Germline V CDR1 and CDR2: SGHDT, YYEEEE. For the CDR3, the DNA is TGTGCCAGCAGACGGGTCGGACAGGGGCCGGGAGAGACCCAGTACTTC. Translated: CASRRVGQGPGETQYF.

This sequence joins TRBV18 and TRBJ1-5; D possibly corresponds to TRBD1 (5 bases). The germline V and J ends were trimmed by 9 bases and 4 bases, with 13 bases remaining between them. This CDR3 comprises 13 residues. Per the germline V gene, CDR1 is KGHSH and CDR2 is LQKENI. CDR3 coding DNA: TGTGCCAGTTCCGGGGCCGCAAATCAGCCCCAGCATTTT. This encodes CASSGAANQPQHF.